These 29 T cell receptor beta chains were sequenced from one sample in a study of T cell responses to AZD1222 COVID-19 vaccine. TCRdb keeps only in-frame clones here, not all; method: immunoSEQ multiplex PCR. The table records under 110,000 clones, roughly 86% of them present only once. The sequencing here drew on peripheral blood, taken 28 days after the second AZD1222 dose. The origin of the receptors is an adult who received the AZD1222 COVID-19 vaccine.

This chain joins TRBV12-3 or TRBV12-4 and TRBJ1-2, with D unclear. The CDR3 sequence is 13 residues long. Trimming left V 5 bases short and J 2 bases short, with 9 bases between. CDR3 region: CASSPQLNYGYTF. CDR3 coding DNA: TGTGCCAGCAGTCCGCAGCTAAACTATGGCTACACCTTC.

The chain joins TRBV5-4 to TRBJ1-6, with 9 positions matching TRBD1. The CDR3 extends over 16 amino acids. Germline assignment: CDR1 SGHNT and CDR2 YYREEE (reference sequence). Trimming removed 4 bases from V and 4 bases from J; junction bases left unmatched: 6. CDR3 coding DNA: TGTGCCAGCAGCCAAACGGGACAGGGATATAATTCACCCCTCCACTTT. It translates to CASSQTGQGYNSPLHF.

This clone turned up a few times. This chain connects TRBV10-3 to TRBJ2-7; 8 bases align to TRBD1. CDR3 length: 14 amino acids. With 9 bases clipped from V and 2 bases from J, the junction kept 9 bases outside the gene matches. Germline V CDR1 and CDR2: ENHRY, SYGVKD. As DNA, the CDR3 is TGTGCCATTACGGGGACAGGCGACGCCTACGAGCAGTACTTC. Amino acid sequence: CAITGTGDAYEQYF.

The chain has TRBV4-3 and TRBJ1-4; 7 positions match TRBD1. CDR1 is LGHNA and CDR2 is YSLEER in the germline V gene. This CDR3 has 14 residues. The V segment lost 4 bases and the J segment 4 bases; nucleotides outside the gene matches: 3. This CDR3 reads CASSPGTVNEKLFF. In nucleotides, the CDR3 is TGCGCCAGCAGCCCCGGGACAGTTAATGAAAAACTGTTTTTT.

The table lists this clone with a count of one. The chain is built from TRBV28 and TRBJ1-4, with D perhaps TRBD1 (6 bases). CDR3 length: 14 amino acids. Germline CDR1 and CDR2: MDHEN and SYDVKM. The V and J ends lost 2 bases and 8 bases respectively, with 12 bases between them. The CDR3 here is CASSLTQGREKLFF. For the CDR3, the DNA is TGTGCCAGCAGTTTAACCCAGGGGAGGGAAAAACTGTTTTTT. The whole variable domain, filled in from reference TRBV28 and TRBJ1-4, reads DVKVTQSSRYLVKRTGEKVFLECVQDMDHENMFWYRQDPGLGLRLIYFSYDVKMKEKGDIPEGYSVSREKKERFSLILESASTNQTSMYLCASSLTQGREKLFFGSGTQLSVL.

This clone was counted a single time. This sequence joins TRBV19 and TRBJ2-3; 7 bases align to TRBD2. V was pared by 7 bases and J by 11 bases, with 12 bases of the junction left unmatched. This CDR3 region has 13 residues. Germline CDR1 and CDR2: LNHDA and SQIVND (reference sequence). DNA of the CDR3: TGTGCCAGTACCTCTGGGTGGGGCGGGGGGCAGTATTTT. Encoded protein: CASTSGWGGGQYF.

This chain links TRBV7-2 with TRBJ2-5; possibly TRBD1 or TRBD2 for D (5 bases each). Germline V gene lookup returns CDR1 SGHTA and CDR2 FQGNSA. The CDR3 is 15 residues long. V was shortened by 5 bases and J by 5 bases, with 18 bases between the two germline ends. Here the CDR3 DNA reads TGTGCCAGCAGCCCGGGGCTCCCGGGGCAGGAGACCCAGTACTTC. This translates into CASSPGLPGQETQYF.

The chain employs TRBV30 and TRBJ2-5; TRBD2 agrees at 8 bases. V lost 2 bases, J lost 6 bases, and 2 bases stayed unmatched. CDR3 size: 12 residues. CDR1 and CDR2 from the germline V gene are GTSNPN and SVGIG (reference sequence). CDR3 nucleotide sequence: TGTGCCTGGAGTCCGGGAGGGAAGACCCAGTACTTC. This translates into CAWSPGGKTQYF.

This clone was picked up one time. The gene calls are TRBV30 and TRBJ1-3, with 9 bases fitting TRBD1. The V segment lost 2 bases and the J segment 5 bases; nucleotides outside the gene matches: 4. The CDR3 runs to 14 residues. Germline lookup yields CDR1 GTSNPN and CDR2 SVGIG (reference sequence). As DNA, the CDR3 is TGTGCCTGGAGTCTACAGGGGGCGAGAAACACCATATATTTT. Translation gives CAWSLQGARNTIYF.

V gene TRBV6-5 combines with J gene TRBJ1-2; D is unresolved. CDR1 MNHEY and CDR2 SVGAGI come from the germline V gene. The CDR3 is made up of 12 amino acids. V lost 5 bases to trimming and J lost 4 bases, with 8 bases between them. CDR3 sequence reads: CASSQPTYGYTF. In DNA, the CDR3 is TGTGCCAGCAGTCAGCCCACCTATGGCTACACCTTC.

CDR3 residues: CASSLRGGSYQETQYF. The CDR3 DNA sequence: TGTGCCAGCAGCTTAAGGGGGGGCTCCTACCAAGAGACCCAGTACTTC. The chain joins TRBV7-8 to TRBJ2-5, with D possibly TRBD2 on 7 matching bases. V was shortened by 2 bases and J by 0 bases, with 13 bases between the two germline ends. CDR1 is SGHVS and CDR2 is FQNEAQ in the germline V gene. The CDR3 sequence is 16 residues long.

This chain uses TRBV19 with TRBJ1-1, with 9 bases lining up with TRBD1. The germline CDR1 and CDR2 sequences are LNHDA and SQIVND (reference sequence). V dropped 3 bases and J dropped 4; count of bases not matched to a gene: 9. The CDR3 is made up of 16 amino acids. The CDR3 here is CASSMGGQGGSTEAFF. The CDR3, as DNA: TGTGCCAGTAGTATGGGGGGACAGGGTGGGAGCACTGAAGCTTTCTTT.

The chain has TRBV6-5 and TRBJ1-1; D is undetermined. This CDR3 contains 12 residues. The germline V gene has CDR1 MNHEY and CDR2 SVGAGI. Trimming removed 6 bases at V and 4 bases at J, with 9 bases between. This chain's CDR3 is CASSSWSTEAFF. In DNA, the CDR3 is TGTGCCAGCAGCTCTTGGAGCACTGAAGCTTTCTTT.

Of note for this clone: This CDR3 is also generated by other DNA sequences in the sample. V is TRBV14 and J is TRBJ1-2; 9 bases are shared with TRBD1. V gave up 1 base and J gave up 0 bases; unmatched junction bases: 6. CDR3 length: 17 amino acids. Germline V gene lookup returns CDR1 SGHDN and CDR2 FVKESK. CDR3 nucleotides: TGTGCCAGCAGCCAAGCAGTGAGACAGGGGGCTAACTATGGCTACACCTTC. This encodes CASSQAVRQGANYGYTF.

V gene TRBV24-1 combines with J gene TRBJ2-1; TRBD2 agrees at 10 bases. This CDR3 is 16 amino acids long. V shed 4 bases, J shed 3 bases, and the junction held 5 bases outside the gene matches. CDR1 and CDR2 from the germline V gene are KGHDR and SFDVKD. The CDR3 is CATSDSSGSYYNEQFF. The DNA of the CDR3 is TGTGCCACCAGTGACTCTAGCGGGAGTTACTACAATGAGCAGTTCTTC.

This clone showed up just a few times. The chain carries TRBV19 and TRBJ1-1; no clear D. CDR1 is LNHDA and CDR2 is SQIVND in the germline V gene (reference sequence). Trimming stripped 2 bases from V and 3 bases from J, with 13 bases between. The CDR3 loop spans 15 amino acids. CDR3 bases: TGTGCCAGTAGTATAATGGGTGCCCAGTACACTGAAGCTTTCTTT. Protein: CASSIMGAQYTEAFF.

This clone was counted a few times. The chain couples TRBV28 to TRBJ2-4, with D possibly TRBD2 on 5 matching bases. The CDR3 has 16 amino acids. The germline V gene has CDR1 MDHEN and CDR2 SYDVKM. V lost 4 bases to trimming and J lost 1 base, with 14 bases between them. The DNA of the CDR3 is TGTGCCAGCAGTTCACCTAGGGCGGGTGCCAAAAACATTCAGTACTTC. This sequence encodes CASSSPRAGAKNIQYF. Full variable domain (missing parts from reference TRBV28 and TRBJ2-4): DVKVTQSSRYLVKRTGEKVFLECVQDMDHENMFWYRQDPGLGLRLIYFSYDVKMKEKGDIPEGYSVSREKKERFSLILESASTNQTSMYLCASSSPRAGAKNIQYFGAGTRLSVL.

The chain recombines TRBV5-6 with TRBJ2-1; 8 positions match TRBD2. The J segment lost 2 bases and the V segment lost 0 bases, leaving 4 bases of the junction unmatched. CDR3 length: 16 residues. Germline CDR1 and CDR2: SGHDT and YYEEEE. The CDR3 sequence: CASSLVREGPYNEQFF. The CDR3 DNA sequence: TGTGCCAGCAGCTTGGTCCGGGAGGGCCCCTACAATGAGCAGTTCTTC.

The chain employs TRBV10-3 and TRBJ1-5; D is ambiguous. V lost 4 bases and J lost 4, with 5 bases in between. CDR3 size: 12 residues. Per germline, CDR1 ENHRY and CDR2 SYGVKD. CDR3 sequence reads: CAISGVNQPQHF. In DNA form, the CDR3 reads TGTGCCATCAGTGGGGTAAATCAGCCCCAGCATTTT.

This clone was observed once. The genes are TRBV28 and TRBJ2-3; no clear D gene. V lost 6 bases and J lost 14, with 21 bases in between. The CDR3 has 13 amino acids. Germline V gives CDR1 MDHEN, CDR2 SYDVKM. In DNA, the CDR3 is TGTGCCAGCAGCCCACTGTACGGCACACCCCTGTATTTT. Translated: CASSPLYGTPLYF.

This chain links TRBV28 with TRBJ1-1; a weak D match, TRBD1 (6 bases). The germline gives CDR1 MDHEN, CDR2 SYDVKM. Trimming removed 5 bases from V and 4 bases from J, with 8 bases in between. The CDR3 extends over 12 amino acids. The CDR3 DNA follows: TGTGCCAGCAGTCAGGGGAGCACTGAAGCTTTCTTT. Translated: CASSQGSTEAFF.

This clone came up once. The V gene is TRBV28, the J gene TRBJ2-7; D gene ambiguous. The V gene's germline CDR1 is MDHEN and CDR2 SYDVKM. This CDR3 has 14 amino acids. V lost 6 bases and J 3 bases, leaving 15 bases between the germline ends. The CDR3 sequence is CASSPGTVSYEQYF. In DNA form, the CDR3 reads TGTGCCAGCAGCCCCGGAACAGTGAGCTACGAGCAGTACTTC.

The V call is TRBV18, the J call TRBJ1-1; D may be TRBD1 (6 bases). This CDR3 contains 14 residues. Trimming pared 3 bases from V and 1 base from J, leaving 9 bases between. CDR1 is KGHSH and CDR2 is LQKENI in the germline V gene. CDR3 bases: TGTGCCAGCTCACCTTTGACAGGGAACACTGAAGCTTTCTTT. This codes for CASSPLTGNTEAFF.

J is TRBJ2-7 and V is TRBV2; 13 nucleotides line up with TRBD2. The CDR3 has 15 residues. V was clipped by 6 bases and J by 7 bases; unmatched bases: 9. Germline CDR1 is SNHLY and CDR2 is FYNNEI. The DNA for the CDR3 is TGTGCCAGCAGGGAGGGACTAGCGGGATCCCTGGAGCAGTACTTC. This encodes CASREGLAGSLEQYF.

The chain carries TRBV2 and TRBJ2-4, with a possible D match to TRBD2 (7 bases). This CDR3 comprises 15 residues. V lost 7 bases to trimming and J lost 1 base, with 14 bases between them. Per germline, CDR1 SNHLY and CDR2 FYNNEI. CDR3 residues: CASTGGLGAKNIQYF. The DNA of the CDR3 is TGTGCCAGCACCGGGGGGCTAGGGGCCAAAAACATTCAGTACTTC.

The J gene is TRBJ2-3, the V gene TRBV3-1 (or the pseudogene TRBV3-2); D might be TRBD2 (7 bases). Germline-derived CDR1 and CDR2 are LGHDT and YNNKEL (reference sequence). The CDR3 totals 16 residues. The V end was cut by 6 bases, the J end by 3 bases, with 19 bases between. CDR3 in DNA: TGTGCCAGCAGTCAGGTAGGGGGGAGGGCTACAGATACGCAGTATTTT. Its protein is CASSQVGGRATDTQYF.

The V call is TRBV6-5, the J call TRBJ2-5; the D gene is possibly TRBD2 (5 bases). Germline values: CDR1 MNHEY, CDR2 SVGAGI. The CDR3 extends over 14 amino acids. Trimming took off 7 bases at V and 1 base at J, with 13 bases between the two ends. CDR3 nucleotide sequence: TGTGCCAGCAAATCGTTGGCGGGCCAAGAGACCCAGTACTTC. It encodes CASKSLAGQETQYF.

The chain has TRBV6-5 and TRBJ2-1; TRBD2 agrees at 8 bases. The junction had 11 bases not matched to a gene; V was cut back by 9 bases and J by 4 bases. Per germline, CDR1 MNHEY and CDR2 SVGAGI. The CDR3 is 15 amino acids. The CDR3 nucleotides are TGTGCCAGTGAAAATAGCGGGGACCCTTACAATGAGCAGTTCTTC. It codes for CASENSGDPYNEQFF.

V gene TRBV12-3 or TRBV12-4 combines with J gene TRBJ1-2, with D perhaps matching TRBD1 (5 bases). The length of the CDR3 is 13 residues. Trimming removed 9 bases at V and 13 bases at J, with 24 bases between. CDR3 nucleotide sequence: TGTGCCAGTTCTTCCGGGACGGCGGGGTCGGCCACCTTC. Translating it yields CASSSGTAGSATF.